This TCR beta chain was sequenced for a study of blood T cell repertoires in COVID-19. As for the study in general: Samples came from the United States, Italy and Spain, spanning acute and convalescent COVID-19. The analysed material was cDNA or gDNA that came from T cells, B-cell-depleted T cells, or PBMCs.

Per the study methods: Amplifying reference gene primers gave estimates of nucleated cell counts. Profiling relied on immunoSEQ multiplex PCR, and the TCRdb table lists in-frame clones only, not all of them. V, J and clone size reflect that table, while D and trimming were determined from the DNA. The sample lists approximately 110,000 clones, about 85% occurring once. In germline, CDR1 is SNHLY, CDR2 FYNNEI. V was shortened by 3 bases and J by 0 bases, with 9 bases between the two germline ends. The CDR3 loop spans 15 amino acids. This sequence originates from a man aged 35 to 55 with acute or convalescent COVID-19. Sequenced sample: peripheral blood. V is TRBV2 and J is TRBJ2-4; D might be TRBD2 (6 bases). The CDR3: CASSEEGLAKNIQYF. In nucleotides, the CDR3 is TGTGCCAGCAGTGAGGAGGGCCTAGCCAAAAACATTCAGTACTTC.